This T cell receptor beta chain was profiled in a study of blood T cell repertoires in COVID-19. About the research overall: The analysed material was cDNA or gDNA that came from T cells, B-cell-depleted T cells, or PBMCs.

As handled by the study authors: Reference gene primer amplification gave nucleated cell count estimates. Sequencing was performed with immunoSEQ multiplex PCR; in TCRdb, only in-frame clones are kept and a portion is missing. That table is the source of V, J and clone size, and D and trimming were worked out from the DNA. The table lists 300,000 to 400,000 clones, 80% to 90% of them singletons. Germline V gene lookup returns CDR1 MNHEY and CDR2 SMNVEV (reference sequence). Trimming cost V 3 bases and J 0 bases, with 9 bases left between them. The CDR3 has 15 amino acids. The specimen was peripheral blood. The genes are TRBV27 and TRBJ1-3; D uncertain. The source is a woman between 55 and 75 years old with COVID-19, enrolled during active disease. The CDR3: CASSLEGGSGNTIYF. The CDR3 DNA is TGTGCCAGCAGTTTGGAGGGTGGCTCTGGAAACACCATATATTTT.